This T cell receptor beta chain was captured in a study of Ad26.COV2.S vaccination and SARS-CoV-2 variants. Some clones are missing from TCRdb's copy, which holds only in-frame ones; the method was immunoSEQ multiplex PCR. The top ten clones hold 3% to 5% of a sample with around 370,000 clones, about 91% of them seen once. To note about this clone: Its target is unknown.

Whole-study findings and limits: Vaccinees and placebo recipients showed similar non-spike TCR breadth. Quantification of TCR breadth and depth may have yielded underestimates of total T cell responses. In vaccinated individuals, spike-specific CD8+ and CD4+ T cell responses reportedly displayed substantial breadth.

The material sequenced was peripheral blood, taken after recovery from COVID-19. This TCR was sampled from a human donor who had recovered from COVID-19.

The CDR3 nucleotides are TGTGCCAGCTCTCAGACTAGCGTCGGCACAGATACGCAGTATTTT. It specifies CASSQTSVGTDTQYF. The chain combines TRBV18 with TRBJ2-3; 8 bases fit TRBD2. Trimming took 6 bases from V and 1 from J; bases not matched to a gene: 6. The CDR3 covers 15 residues. Germline assignment: CDR1 KGHSH and CDR2 LQKENI.